The clone carrying this TCR beta chain occurred many times. Germline CDR1 and CDR2: MNHNY and SVGAGI (reference sequence). There are 14 residues in the CDR3. Unmatched junction bases numbered 6, after V lost 7 bases and J lost 4 bases. This specimen comes from a study of blood T cells in healthy people across ages. Combining a sample-barcoded 5' primer with a J-beta primer mix, a second PCR ran for about 7 to 11 cycles. TCRdb passed the 5' RACE reads through MiXCR, listing each CDR3 protein once. The sample holds around 870,000 distinct CDR3 sequences; 29% are singletons and the top ten take roughly 17%.

Sequenced sample: blood. V and J are TRBV6-6 and TRBJ1-5; 8 nucleotides match TRBD1. The source is an elderly woman in good health. DNA for the CDR3: TGTGCCAGCAACGGACAGGGTGGAAATCAGCCCCAGCATTTT. It translates to CASNGQGGNQPQHF.